The 11 T cell receptor beta chains reported below all come from one sample, sequenced in a study of CD8 T cells in ankylosing spondylitis. Study-wide findings and caveats: Typical of ankylosing spondylitis blood, it appeared, was a TCR beta motif of seven to nine highly homologous variants.

The antigens these receptors bind are not known. TCRdb independently ran MiXCR on the 5' RACE reads; one entry per CDR3 protein. The table records 450,000 to 550,000 distinct CDR3 sequences, 5.3% of them present only once. The sample comprised blood, either unsorted or a sorted T cell fraction (not recorded which). The receptors stem from a male donor with ankylosing spondylitis.

This clonotype appeared many times. The gene calls are TRBV7-9 and TRBJ2-1; the match to TRBD1 covers 11 bases. Germline trimming cut 5 bases from V and 5 bases from J; bases unmatched to any gene: 5. The germline V gene encodes CDR1 SEHNR and CDR2 FQNEAQ (reference sequence). The CDR3 length is 15 residues. The CDR3 sequence: CASSAGTGGHNEQFF. The CDR3 bases are TGTGCCAGCAGCGCCGGGACAGGGGGGCACAATGAGCAGTTCTTC.

This clonotype has a count of ten or more. This chain joins TRBV11-2 and TRBJ1-1; possible D gene TRBD1, 5 bases. The length of the CDR3 is 12 residues. The V end lost 5 bases, the J end lost 5 bases, and 9 bases lay between the germline ends. The germline CDR1 and CDR2 sequences are SGHAT and FQNNGV. CDR3 sequence: CASSEGRTEAFF. The CDR3 bases are TGTGCCAGCAGCGAGGGGAGGACTGAAGCTTTCTTT.

The table lists this clonotype with many counts. Written as DNA, the CDR3 is TGCGCCAGCAGCTTGGGCCAGGCCACCCAAGAGACCCAGTACTTC. This encodes CASSLGQATQETQYF. The chain links TRBV5-1 to TRBJ2-5, with D unresolved. The germline CDR1 and CDR2 sequences are SGHRS and YFSETQ. With 0 bases removed from V and 1 base from J, the gap between germline ends came to 10 bases. CDR3 length: 15 amino acids.

This clonotype was counted between two and nine times. The gene calls are TRBV7-9 and TRBJ2-1, with TRBD1 matching over 11 bases. Germline lookup yields CDR1 SEHNR and CDR2 FQNEAQ (reference sequence). This CDR3 is built from 15 residues. The ends lost 5 bases at V and 7 bases at J; junction bases unmatched: 7. CDR3 nucleotides: TGTGCCAGCAGCGTAGTGGGACAGGGGGGAAATGAGCAGTTCTTC. Protein: CASSVVGQGGNEQFF. The full variable domain, with the rest looked up from reference TRBV7-9 and TRBJ2-1, is DTGVSQNPRHKITKRGQNVTFRCDPISEHNRLYWYRQTLGQGPEFLTYFQNEAQLEKSRLLSDRFSAERPKGSFSTLEIQRTEQGDSAMYLCASSVVGQGGNEQFFGPGTRLTVL.

The CDR3 protein is CASSSSNSLGEQYF. DNA for the CDR3: TGTGCCAGCAGCTCCTCCAACTCCCTGGGGGAGCAGTACTTC. The chain recombines TRBV7-2 with TRBJ2-7; unclear D gene. Trimming stripped 4 bases from V and 7 bases from J, with 17 bases between. The CDR3 sequence is 14 residues long. The germline CDR1 and CDR2 sequences are SGHTA and FQGNSA.

This clonotype was counted many times. The chain recombines TRBV11-1 with TRBJ2-3, with D possibly being TRBD2 (5 bases). Looked up from germline, CDR1 is SGHAT and CDR2 is FQDESV (reference sequence). Trimming removed 6 bases from V and 6 bases from J, with 7 bases in between. The CDR3 extends over 11 amino acids. This CDR3 reads CASRRVDTQYF. Written as DNA, the CDR3 is TGTGCCAGCAGGAGGGTGGATACGCAGTATTTT.

This clonotype was observed many times. V usage is TRBV4-2 and J usage is TRBJ2-1; 8 positions match TRBD2. V shed 0 bases, J shed 16 bases, and the junction held 8 bases outside the gene matches. The CDR3 consists of 13 residues. CDR1 is LGHNA, CDR2 YNFKEQ, per germline. As DNA, the CDR3 is TGTGCCAGCAGCCAAGAAGTCAGCGGGAGAGCCTTCTTC. Protein: CASSQEVSGRAFF.

This clonotype occurred many times. The chain combines TRBV14 with TRBJ2-1, with D tentatively TRBD1 (5 bases). Trimming cost V 5 bases and J 7 bases, with 12 bases left between them. The germline gives CDR1 SGHDN, CDR2 FVKESK. There are 13 residues in the CDR3. CDR3 DNA: TGTGCCAGCAGCTTGCCACAGGCGAATGAGCAGTTCTTC. The encoded protein is CASSLPQANEQFF.

In its sample, this clonotype was seen many times. The gene calls are TRBV5-1 and TRBJ2-1, with D possibly matching TRBD2 (6 bases). CDR1 is SGHRS, CDR2 YFSETQ, per germline. CDR3 length: 13 residues. With 7 bases removed from V and 7 bases from J, the gap between germline ends came to 15 bases. The CDR3 nucleotides are TGCGCCAGCCGGGACCGGGGGTATAATGAGCAGTTCTTC. Amino acid sequence: CASRDRGYNEQFF.

There are many counts of this clonotype. The chain employs TRBV5-1 and TRBJ2-1; D is unclear. CDR3 length equals 16 residues. Trimming took 4 bases from V and 1 from J, leaving 15 bases between them. Germline lookup yields CDR1 SGHRS and CDR2 YFSETQ. The DNA for the CDR3 is TGCGCCAGCAGCGCCCTAGGTGGTGCTTCCTACAATGAGCAGTTCTTC. It specifies CASSALGGASYNEQFF.

This clonotype was seen many times. The chain couples TRBV14 to TRBJ2-3; D is undetermined. The germline V gene has CDR1 SGHDN and CDR2 FVKESK. Between the trimmed V and J ends, which lost 1 base and 7 bases, there was a span of 6 bases. This CDR3 spans 12 amino acids. Here the CDR3 DNA reads TGTGCCAGCAGCCAAGGTGATTATACGCAGTATTTT. Translation: CASSQGDYTQYF.